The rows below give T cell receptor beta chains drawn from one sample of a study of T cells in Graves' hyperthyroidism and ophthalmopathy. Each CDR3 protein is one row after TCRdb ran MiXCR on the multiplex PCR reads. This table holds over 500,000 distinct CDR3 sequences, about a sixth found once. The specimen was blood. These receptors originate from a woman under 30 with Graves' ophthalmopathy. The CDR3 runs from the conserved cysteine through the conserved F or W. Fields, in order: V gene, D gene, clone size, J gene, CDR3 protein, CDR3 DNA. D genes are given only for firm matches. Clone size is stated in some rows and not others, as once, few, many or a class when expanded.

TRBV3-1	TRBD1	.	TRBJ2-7	CASSPRNRGRSYEQYF	TGTGCCAGCAGCCCCCGAAACAGGGGCCGATCCTACGAGCAGTACTTC
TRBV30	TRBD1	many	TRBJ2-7	CAWIKTGASYEQYF	TGTGCCTGGATCAAGACAGGGGCTTCCTACGAGCAGTACTTC
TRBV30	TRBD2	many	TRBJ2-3	CAWRLAGDTDTQYF	TGTGCCTGGAGACTAGCGGGAGATACAGATACGCAGTATTTT
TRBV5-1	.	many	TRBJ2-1	CASSLTGPRDQERYNEQFF	TGCGCCAGCAGCCTCACGGGGCCGCGGGACCAAGAGCGGTACAATGAGCAGTTCTTC
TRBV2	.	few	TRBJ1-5	CASSDHRDGNQPQHF	TGTGCCAGCAGTGACCACAGGGATGGCAATCAGCCCCAGCATTTT
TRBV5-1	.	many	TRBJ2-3	CASSPIDDTQYF	TGCGCCAGCAGCCCTATTGACGATACGCAGTATTTT
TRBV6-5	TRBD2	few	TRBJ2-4	CASSYGASGKDIQYF	TGTGCCAGCAGTTACGGGGCTAGCGGGAAGGACATTCAGTACTTC
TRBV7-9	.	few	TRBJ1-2	CASSLAGSGLDSSYGYTF	TGTGCCAGCAGCTTAGCAGGATCAGGGCTCGACAGCAGCTATGGCTACACCTTC
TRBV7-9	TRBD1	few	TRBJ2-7	CASSLGGQGIVYEQYF	TGTGCCAGCAGCTTAGGGGGACAGGGGATAGTTTACGAGCAGTACTTC
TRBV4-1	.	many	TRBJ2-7	CASSHQTWGLYEQYF	TGCGCCAGCAGCCATCAGACTTGGGGCCTATACGAGCAGTACTTC
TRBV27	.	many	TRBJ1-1	CASSPGRILRENTEAFF	TGTGCCAGCAGTCCGGGACGGATCCTTAGGGAGAACACTGAAGCTTTCTTT
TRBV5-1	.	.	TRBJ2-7	CASSPSVGSYEQYF	TGTGCCAGCAGCCCCAGCGTCGGTTCCTACGAGCAGTACTTC
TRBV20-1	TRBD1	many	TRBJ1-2	CSARPLGQGLYGYTF	TGCAGTGCTAGGCCCCTTGGACAGGGCCTCTATGGCTACACCTTC
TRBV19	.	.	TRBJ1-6	CASSTQGNSPLHF	TGTGCCAGTAGTACCCAGGGGAATTCACCCCTCCACTTT
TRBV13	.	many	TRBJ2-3	CASSLSRTSTDTQYF	TGTGCCAGCAGCTTAAGCCGGACTAGCACAGATACGCAGTATTTT
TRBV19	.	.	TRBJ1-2	CASSIGGLPGNYGYTF	TGTGCCAGTAGTATAGGGGGGTTACCCGGCAACTATGGCTACACCTTC
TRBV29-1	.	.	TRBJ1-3	CSVVKTLTGNTIYF	TGCAGCGTTGTAAAGACTTTGACTGGAAACACCATATATTTT
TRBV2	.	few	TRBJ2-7	CASSEKYEQYF	TGTGCCAGCAGTGAAAAGTACGAGCAGTACTTC
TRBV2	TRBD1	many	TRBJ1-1	CASSGTGGNTEAFF	TGTGCCAGCAGTGGCACAGGGGGGAACACTGAAGCTTTCTTT
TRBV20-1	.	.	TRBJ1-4	CSARAHNEKLFF	TGCAGTGCTAGGGCCCATAATGAAAAACTGTTTTTT
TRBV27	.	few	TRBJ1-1	CASSSSGRNTEAFF	TGTGCCAGCAGTTCTTCAGGGAGGAACACTGAAGCTTTCTTT
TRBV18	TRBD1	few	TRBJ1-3	CASSPYGTEDSGNTIYF	TGTGCCAGCTCACCATACGGGACAGAGGACTCTGGAAACACCATATATTTT
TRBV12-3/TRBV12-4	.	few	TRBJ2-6	CASSTLGSGANVLTF	TGTGCCAGCAGTACTCTCGGCTCTGGGGCCAACGTCCTGACTTTC
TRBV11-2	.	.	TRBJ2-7	CASSPPPGPGARNEQYF	TGTGCCAGCAGCCCACCTCCTGGGCCAGGGGCCCGGAACGAGCAGTACTTC
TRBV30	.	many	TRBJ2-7	CAWRDEQYF	TGTGCCTGGAGAGACGAGCAGTACTTC
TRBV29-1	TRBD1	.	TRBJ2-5	CSVRGRSGIQATQYF	TGCAGCGTCAGGGGGCGAAGTGGTATCCAAGCGACCCAGTACTTC
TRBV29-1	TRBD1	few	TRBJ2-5	CSVEESGQPQETQYF	TGCAGCGTTGAAGAGTCGGGACAGCCCCAAGAGACCCAGTACTTC
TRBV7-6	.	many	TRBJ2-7	CASSPLSDSPYEQYF	TGTGCCAGCAGCCCTTTGTCGGACAGTCCCTACGAGCAGTACTTC
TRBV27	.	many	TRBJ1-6	CASGQTYNSPLHF	TGTGCCAGCGGACAGACCTATAATTCACCCCTCCACTTT
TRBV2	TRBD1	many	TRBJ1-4	CASRLTGVATNEKLFF	TGTGCCAGCAGACTGACAGGGGTCGCAACTAATGAAAAACTGTTTTTT
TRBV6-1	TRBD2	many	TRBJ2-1	CASSEYGSGGYNEQFF	TGTGCCAGCAGTGAGTATGGTAGCGGGGGATACAATGAGCAGTTCTTC
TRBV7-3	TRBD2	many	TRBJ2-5	CASSRTSLETQYF	TGTGCCAGCAGCCGGACTAGCTTGGAGACCCAGTACTTC
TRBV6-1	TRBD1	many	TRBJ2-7	CATMGQGSYEQYF	TGTGCCACGATGGGACAGGGCTCCTACGAGCAGTACTTC
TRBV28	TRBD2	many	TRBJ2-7	CASFLRASGVYEQYF	TGTGCCAGCTTTTTGAGGGCTAGCGGGGTCTACGAGCAGTACTTC
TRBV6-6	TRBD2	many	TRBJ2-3	CASSYANLAGAGPSTDTQYF	TGTGCCAGCAGTTACGCGAACCTAGCGGGGGCCGGGCCTAGCACAGATACGCAGTATTTT
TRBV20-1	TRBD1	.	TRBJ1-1	CSARDNDRGDTEAFF	TGCAGTGCTAGAGATAACGACAGGGGGGACACTGAAGCTTTCTTT
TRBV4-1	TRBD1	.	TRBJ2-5	CASSQPTGGSETQYF	TGCGCCAGCAGCCAGCCCACAGGGGGTTCAGAGACCCAGTACTTC
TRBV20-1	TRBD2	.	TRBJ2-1	CSARVSGGGDEQFF	TGCAGTGCTAGAGTTAGCGGGGGGGGGGATGAGCAGTTCTTC
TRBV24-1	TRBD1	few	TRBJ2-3	CATSGRGQDTDTQYF	TGTGCCACCAGTGGGAGGGGACAGGACACAGATACGCAGTATTTT
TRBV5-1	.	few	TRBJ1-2	CASSLEWRYYGYTF	TGCGCCAGCAGCTTGGAGTGGCGGTACTATGGCTACACCTTC
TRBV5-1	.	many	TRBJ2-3	CASSLDGSLSTDTQYF	TGCGCCAGCAGCTTGGATGGCAGCCTTAGCACAGATACGCAGTATTTT
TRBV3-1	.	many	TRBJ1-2	CASSQATTYGYTF	TGTGCCAGCAGCCAAGCCACAACATATGGCTACACCTTC
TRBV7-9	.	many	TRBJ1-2	CASSLPGTNYGYTF	TGTGCCAGCAGCCTACCAGGGACTAACTATGGCTACACCTTC
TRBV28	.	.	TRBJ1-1	CASSSPGDRTEAFF	TGTGCCAGCAGTTCGCCAGGGGATCGAACTGAAGCTTTCTTT
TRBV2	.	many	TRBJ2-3	CASSVPPGGYTDTQYF	TGTGCCAGCAGTGTCCCCCCTGGCGGTTACACAGATACGCAGTATTTT